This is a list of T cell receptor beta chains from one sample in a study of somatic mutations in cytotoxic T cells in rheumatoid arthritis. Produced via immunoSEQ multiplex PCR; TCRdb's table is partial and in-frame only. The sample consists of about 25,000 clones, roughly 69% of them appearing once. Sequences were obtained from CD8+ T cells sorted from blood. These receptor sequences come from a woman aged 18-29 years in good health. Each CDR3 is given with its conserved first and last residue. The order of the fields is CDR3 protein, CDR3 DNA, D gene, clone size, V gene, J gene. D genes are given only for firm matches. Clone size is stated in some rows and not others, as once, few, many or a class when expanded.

CASSVRDTGELFF	TGTGCCAGCAGTGTACGGGACACCGGGGAGCTGTTTTTT	.	.	TRBV6-1	TRBJ2-2
CASRDVPGQGAAEAFF	TGTGCCAGCAGGGACGTTCCGGGACAGGGGGCCGCTGAAGCTTTCTTT	TRBD1	.	TRBV11-2	TRBJ1-1
CASSPPGQGRGGYTF	TGTGCCAGCAGTCCGCCGGGACAGGGGCGAGGAGGCTACACCTTC	TRBD1	.	TRBV28	TRBJ1-2
CASSSGSYSYNEQFF	TGTGCCAGCAGTTCAGGGTCCTACTCCTACAATGAGCAGTTCTTC	.	.	TRBV6-5	TRBJ2-1
CASSSWQASEKLFF	TGTGCCAGCAGCTCCTGGCAGGCGAGTGAAAAACTGTTTTTT	.	few	TRBV5-5	TRBJ1-4
CASSVDTGGQETQYF	TGTGCCAGCAGCGTAGACACGGGGGGGCAAGAGACCCAGTACTTC	TRBD2	.	TRBV9	TRBJ2-5
CASSPRVWDTDTQYF	TGTGCCAGCAGCCCCCGTGTATGGGACACAGATACGCAGTATTTT	.	.	TRBV7-2	TRBJ2-3
CASSLGDQETQYF	TGTGCCAGCAGCTTAGGGGATCAAGAGACCCAGTACTTC	.	.	TRBV13	TRBJ2-5
CASSLAWEQYF	TGTGCCAGCAGCTTAGCGTGGGAGCAGTACTTC	.	.	TRBV11-2	TRBJ2-7
CATSRVRRGEGETQYF	TGTGCCACCAGCAGAGTACGTAGGGGTGAGGGCGAGACCCAGTACTTC	.	.	TRBV15	TRBJ2-5
CASSQDWRGLSNEQFF	TGTGCCAGCAGCCAAGATTGGAGGGGCCTGTCCAATGAGCAGTTCTTC	.	.	TRBV4-2	TRBJ2-1
CSVPGDRGTGELFF	TGCAGCGTTCCCGGGGACAGGGGCACCGGGGAGCTGTTTTTT	TRBD1	.	TRBV29-1	TRBJ2-2
CASSSGGYGYTF	TGTGCCAGCAGCTCAGGAGGATATGGCTACACCTTC	.	.	TRBV7-9	TRBJ1-2
CASSEATADGYTF	TGTGCCAGCAGTGAAGCGACCGCTGATGGCTACACCTTC	.	.	TRBV6-1	TRBJ1-2
CASSPTTGLLHTEAFF	TGTGCCAGCAGTCCAACGACAGGTCTACTCCACACTGAAGCTTTCTTT	.	.	TRBV28	TRBJ1-1
CASKQDRHPYEQYF	TGTGCCAGCAAACAGGACAGGCACCCCTACGAGCAGTACTTC	TRBD1	.	TRBV27	TRBJ2-7
CSVPRSNTGELFF	TGCAGCGTCCCGCGTTCGAACACCGGGGAGCTGTTTTTT	.	.	TRBV29-1	TRBJ2-2
CSASGEETQYF	TGCAGTGCTAGCGGGGAAGAGACCCAGTACTTC	.	few	TRBV20-1	TRBJ2-5
CAKELEREGVGYTF	TGTGCCAAAGAGCTCGAGAGGGAGGGTGTTGGCTACACCTTC	.	.	TRBV2	TRBJ1-2
CASTPGQGWGAQYF	TGTGCCAGCACCCCGGGGCAGGGTTGGGGGGCGCAGTACTTC	.	.	TRBV28	TRBJ2-5
CASSSSSRAQGGGYTF	TGTGCCAGCAGCTCTAGTTCGCGGGCACAGGGTGGTGGCTACACCTTC	.	.	TRBV7-9	TRBJ1-2
CASSFADLNYGYTF	TGTGCCAGCAGCTTCGCAGACCTCAACTATGGCTACACCTTC	.	.	TRBV7-9	TRBJ1-2
CASSVGAGDYGYTF	TGTGCCAGCAGCGTAGGAGCCGGGGACTATGGCTACACCTTC	.	few	TRBV9	TRBJ1-2
CASSLRSLYSSTYEQYF	TGCGCCAGCAGCTTGAGGTCCCTTTACTCGAGTACCTACGAGCAGTACTTC	.	.	TRBV5-1	TRBJ2-7
CASSPYTTGLGNYGYTF	TGTGCCAGCAGCCCCTATACTACAGGGCTCGGGAACTATGGCTACACCTTC	.	.	TRBV27	TRBJ1-2
CASSVSTGYQPQHF	TGTGCCAGTAGTGTATCGACAGGTTATCAGCCCCAGCATTTT	.	.	TRBV19	TRBJ1-5
CAYKNGGNQPQHF	TGTGCCTACAAGAATGGGGGCAATCAGCCCCAGCATTTT	.	.	TRBV2	TRBJ1-5
CSVVCKPQHF	TGCAGCGTTGTGTGTAAGCCCCAGCATTTT	.	.	TRBV29-1	TRBJ1-5
CASSAEPPSYEQYF	TGTGCCAGCAGTGCCGAGCCCCCTTCCTACGAGCAGTACTTC	.	.	TRBV6-6	TRBJ2-7
CASSLGTGVVQPQHF	TGTGCCAGCAGCTTAGGGACAGGGGTGGTTCAGCCCCAGCATTTT	TRBD1	few	TRBV7-2	TRBJ1-5
CASRTGRQPQHF	TGTGCCAGCCGCACCGGCCGTCAGCCCCAGCATTTT	.	.	TRBV27	TRBJ1-5
CASSTTSSGANVLTF	TGTGCCAGCAGCACAACCAGTTCTGGGGCCAACGTCCTGACTTTC	.	once	TRBV7-6	TRBJ2-6
CASSYSAGGTEAFF	TGTGCCAGCAGTTACTCGGCGGGAGGCACTGAAGCTTTCTTT	.	.	TRBV6-5	TRBJ1-1
CASSLQDRSSYGYTF	TGTGCCAGCAGCTTACAGGACAGATCGTCCTATGGCTACACCTTC	.	.	TRBV7-2	TRBJ1-2
CASSPGQGLLNTEAFF	TGTGCCAGCAGCCCCGGACAGGGCCTACTGAACACTGAAGCTTTCTTT	TRBD1	.	TRBV7-9	TRBJ1-1
CASSPTGMEETQYF	TGTGCCAGCAGTCCGACAGGGATGGAAGAGACCCAGTACTTC	TRBD1	few	TRBV28	TRBJ2-5
CASSDGRVNEQFF	TGCGCCAGCAGTGACGGGAGAGTGAATGAGCAGTTCTTC	.	.	TRBV10-2	TRBJ2-1
CASSYDRSGYGYTF	TGTGCCAGCAGTTACGACCGCTCTGGGTATGGCTACACCTTC	.	few	TRBV6-5	TRBJ1-2
CASSPGGTGDFTGELFF	TGTGCCAGCAGCCCGGGCGGGACAGGGGACTTCACCGGGGAGCTGTTTTTT	TRBD1	medium-sized	TRBV7-3	TRBJ2-2
CASSHSWDRVRELFF	TGTGCCAGCAGCCATTCATGGGATAGGGTCAGGGAGCTGTTTTTT	.	.	TRBV11-2	TRBJ2-2
CASSLGASPYEQYF	TGTGCCAGCAGCTTAGGTGCGTCACCCTACGAGCAGTACTTC	.	.	TRBV11-2	TRBJ2-7
CASSQAGYSYEQYF	TGCGCCAGCAGCCAAGCCGGCTACTCCTACGAGCAGTACTTC	.	.	TRBV4-1	TRBJ2-7
CASSQGEGFNTGELFF	TGTGCCAGCAGCCAGGGAGAAGGGTTCAACACCGGGGAGCTGTTTTTT	.	.	TRBV5-8	TRBJ2-2